This is a list of T cell receptor beta chains from one sample in a study of blood T cell repertoires in COVID-19. Sequencing used immunoSEQ multiplex PCR; TCRdb keeps in-frame clones, though not all of them. Altogether roughly 260,000 clones are present, 90% to 95% being singletons, with the ten largest covering 1% to 1.5%. The source material was PBMCs or T cells enriched from blood (not recorded which). The origin of the receptors is a human donor in a cohort exposed to, infected with or recovered from COVID-19 (not recorded which). The donor label of this sample is uncertain. Both conserved end residues are part of each CDR3. Fields, in order: CDR3 DNA, CDR3 protein, J gene, V gene, D gene, clone size. The D gene is left open where the match is weak. Size values are once, few and many counts, or a class for expanded clones, and some rows have none.

DNA: TGTGCCAGCGCACAAACTGAAGCTTTCTTT
CDR3: CASAQTEAFF
J: TRBJ1-1
V: TRBV28
D: .
size: .

DNA: TGTGCCAGACTGACTGTAGCCAAAAACATTCAGTACTTC
CDR3: CARLTVAKNIQYF
J: TRBJ2-4
V: TRBV2
D: .
size: .

DNA: TGTGCTAGTTGGCTGAGCTACACCTTC
CDR3: CASWLSYTF
J: TRBJ1-2
V: TRBV12-5
D: .
size: .

DNA: TGTGCCTTCCGAGTGCTGAATGAAAAACTGTTTTTT
CDR3: CAFRVLNEKLFF
J: TRBJ1-4
V: TRBV10-3
D: .
size: .

DNA: TGTGCCAGTAGTATAGATGAGCAGGAGGGCGGTGAGCAGTTCTTC
CDR3: CASSIDEQEGGEQFF
J: TRBJ2-1
V: TRBV19
D: .
size: .

DNA: TGTGTCAGCAGCCACGGACAGGGGGATAGCAATCAGCCCCAGCATTTT
CDR3: CVSSHGQGDSNQPQHF
J: TRBJ1-5
V: TRBV3-1/TRBV3-2
D: TRBD1
size: .

DNA: TGCGCCAGCAGCCGGACAGGGGCTACCGTTTTGAACACTGAAGCTTTCTTT
CDR3: CASSRTGATVLNTEAFF
J: TRBJ1-1
V: TRBV5-1
D: TRBD1
size: .

DNA: TGTGCCAGCTCACCACCGGGGCAGCGAAATTCACCCCTCCACTTT
CDR3: CASSPPGQRNSPLHF
J: TRBJ1-6
V: TRBV18
D: .
size: few

DNA: TGCGCCAGCAGCTTTCTAGCAGGCAGCTCCTACGAGCAGTACTTC
CDR3: CASSFLAGSSYEQYF
J: TRBJ2-7
V: TRBV5-1
D: .
size: once

DNA: TGCGCCAGCAGCTTGTCCCGTTCAACAGGGGACGAGCAGTACTTC
CDR3: CASSLSRSTGDEQYF
J: TRBJ2-7
V: TRBV5-1
D: TRBD1
size: .

DNA: TGTGCCAGCAGTTTAGATGGGGGGACCACCTACGAGCAGTACTTC
CDR3: CASSLDGGTTYEQYF
J: TRBJ2-7
V: TRBV27
D: .
size: .

DNA: TGTGCCAGCAGCCGGAATCGAGGGTTCTATGGCTACACCTTC
CDR3: CASSRNRGFYGYTF
J: TRBJ1-2
V: TRBV5-5
D: .
size: .

DNA: TGTGCCAGTTTGGACAGGGGGCAAGAGACCCAGTACTTC
CDR3: CASLDRGQETQYF
J: TRBJ2-5
V: TRBV19
D: TRBD1
size: .

DNA: TGTGCCTGGAGTCGCAGCTCCTACGAGCAGTACTTC
CDR3: CAWSRSSYEQYF
J: TRBJ2-7
V: TRBV30
D: .
size: .

DNA: TGTGCCACCAGTGAAGGCAGGGACACCGGGGAGCTGTTTTTT
CDR3: CATSEGRDTGELFF
J: TRBJ2-2
V: TRBV24-1
D: .
size: .

DNA: TGTGCCAGCAGCTTACTCGCGGGCCTTGGGAATGAGCAGTTCTTC
CDR3: CASSLLAGLGNEQFF
J: TRBJ2-1
V: TRBV7-3
D: .
size: .

DNA: TGTGCCAGCTCGACAGGGTTGAACACTGAAGCTTTCTTT
CDR3: CASSTGLNTEAFF
J: TRBJ1-1
V: TRBV27
D: TRBD1
size: .

DNA: TGTGCCAGCAGGTTACAGGGGGCAGGAAATGAGCAGTTCTTC
CDR3: CASRLQGAGNEQFF
J: TRBJ2-1
V: TRBV6-6
D: TRBD1
size: .

DNA: TGTGCCACTACCGAGGCAGGGCTCGGGAACACTGAAGCTTTCTTT
CDR3: CATTEAGLGNTEAFF
J: TRBJ1-1
V: TRBV19
D: .
size: .

DNA: TGTGCCAGTAGTATTTATGGCAGCTCTGGAAACACCATATATTTT
CDR3: CASSIYGSSGNTIYF
J: TRBJ1-3
V: TRBV19
D: .
size: once

DNA: TGTGCCAGCAGCTTAGACGCCTCCGGGACAGTAAATTCACCCCTCCACTTT
CDR3: CASSLDASGTVNSPLHF
J: TRBJ1-6
V: TRBV7-2
D: TRBD1
size: .

DNA: TGTGCCAGCACCGGACAGGGGGCTGGGGTTAATTCACCCCTCCACTTT
CDR3: CASTGQGAGVNSPLHF
J: TRBJ1-6
V: TRBV7-9
D: TRBD1
size: .

DNA: TGTGCCAGCAGCAAGACAGGGAACTATGGCTACACCTTC
CDR3: CASSKTGNYGYTF
J: TRBJ1-2
V: TRBV27
D: TRBD1
size: .

DNA: TGTGCCAGCACCATCAGCGGGGGGCTACCCTACGAGCAGTACTTC
CDR3: CASTISGGLPYEQYF
J: TRBJ2-7
V: TRBV7-2
D: TRBD2
size: .

DNA: TGTGCCAGCAGCTCGGGACAGGCCTCCTACGAGCAGTACTTC
CDR3: CASSSGQASYEQYF
J: TRBJ2-7
V: TRBV6-5
D: TRBD1
size: .

DNA: TGTGCCAGCTCACCATCCACCTCCCAACTGAATGAAAAACTGTTTTTT
CDR3: CASSPSTSQLNEKLFF
J: TRBJ1-4
V: TRBV18
D: .
size: .

DNA: TGTGCCAGCAGCTTGGCCCTCGGGACAGGGGCTGGAAACACCATATATTTT
CDR3: CASSLALGTGAGNTIYF
J: TRBJ1-3
V: TRBV5-4
D: TRBD1
size: .

DNA: TGTGCCAGCAGGGGGGACAGCTACGAGCAGTACTTC
CDR3: CASRGDSYEQYF
J: TRBJ2-7
V: TRBV2
D: TRBD1
size: .

DNA: TGTGCCAGCAGTCGAGGGTCAACTAATGAAAAACTGTTTTTT
CDR3: CASSRGSTNEKLFF
J: TRBJ1-4
V: TRBV28
D: .
size: .

DNA: TGTGCCAGCAGGGGGCCCATCAGCACAGATACGCAGTATTTT
CDR3: CASRGPISTDTQYF
J: TRBJ2-3
V: TRBV18
D: TRBD1
size: few

DNA: TGTGCCAGCAGCACGTCGGGACTAGCGCCCGGGGAGCTGTTTTTT
CDR3: CASSTSGLAPGELFF
J: TRBJ2-2
V: TRBV11-3
D: TRBD2
size: .

DNA: TGTGCCAGCAGCCTAGCCCTAGACACAGATACGCAGTATTTT
CDR3: CASSLALDTDTQYF
J: TRBJ2-3
V: TRBV5-4
D: .
size: .

DNA: TGTGCCAGCACTCCGGGTATAAGCTCCTACGAGCAGTACTTC
CDR3: CASTPGISSYEQYF
J: TRBJ2-7
V: TRBV5-4
D: .
size: .

DNA: TGTGCCAGCAGCCAAGAGGGAGGGACTAGCGGGGGGAGGTACAATGAGCAGTTCTTC
CDR3: CASSQEGGTSGGRYNEQFF
J: TRBJ2-1
V: TRBV3-1/TRBV3-2
D: TRBD2
size: .

DNA: TGCAGCGTTGCGGCAGGGGTAGGCAATCAGCCCCAGCATTTT
CDR3: CSVAAGVGNQPQHF
J: TRBJ1-5
V: TRBV29-1
D: .
size: .

DNA: TGTGCCAGCAGCTTAGGAAGGGAGCACACCATATATTTT
CDR3: CASSLGREHTIYF
J: TRBJ1-3
V: TRBV7-2
D: .
size: .

DNA: TGTGCCTGGAGTGCCGGGACTAGCGGATCCTACGAGCAGTACTTC
CDR3: CAWSAGTSGSYEQYF
J: TRBJ2-7
V: TRBV30
D: TRBD2
size: .

DNA: TGTGCCTGGGGAACAGGGGGCAATCAGCCCCAGCATTTT
CDR3: CAWGTGGNQPQHF
J: TRBJ1-5
V: TRBV30
D: TRBD1
size: .

DNA: TGTGCCAGCAGCGTAGGCAGGCCCCCCACTGAAGCTTTCTTT
CDR3: CASSVGRPPTEAFF
J: TRBJ1-1
V: TRBV9
D: .
size: .

DNA: TGTGCCAGCAGTGAAAATGGGGCCAGGGACTATGGCTACACCTTC
CDR3: CASSENGARDYGYTF
J: TRBJ1-2
V: TRBV25-1
D: .
size: .

DNA: TGTGCCAGCAGTGAAGTCGTCTCGGGGGGCTCCTACAATGAGCAGTTCTTC
CDR3: CASSEVVSGGSYNEQFF
J: TRBJ2-1
V: TRBV6-1
D: TRBD2
size: once

DNA: TGTGCCAGTAGTATATCCGGGGGTAGATCACCCCTCCACTTT
CDR3: CASSISGGRSPLHF
J: TRBJ1-6
V: TRBV19
D: .
size: .

DNA: TGCAGCGCCTTGGGGGGTAACACCGGGGAGCTGTTTTTT
CDR3: CSALGGNTGELFF
J: TRBJ2-2
V: TRBV29-1
D: .
size: .

DNA: TGTGCCAGCAGCTTAGGGATTGCAGGGTATTGGGAGACCCAGTACTTC
CDR3: CASSLGIAGYWETQYF
J: TRBJ2-5
V: TRBV7-7
D: .
size: .

DNA: TGTGCTAGTGGTTTGGTACTAGCGGCGATATCCTACGAGCAGTACTTC
CDR3: CASGLVLAAISYEQYF
J: TRBJ2-7
V: TRBV12-5
D: TRBD2
size: .

DNA: TGTGCCAGCAGAGCGGGGGGCGAGACCCAGTACTTC
CDR3: CASRAGGETQYF
J: TRBJ2-5
V: TRBV2
D: TRBD2
size: .

DNA: TGTGCCAGCAGCCAAGGACTAGCGGGGAGGAATGAGCAGTTCTTC
CDR3: CASSQGLAGRNEQFF
J: TRBJ2-1
V: TRBV3-1/TRBV3-2
D: TRBD2
size: .

DNA: TGTGCCAGCAGCTTAAGGGGCAATGAGCAGTTCTTC
CDR3: CASSLRGNEQFF
J: TRBJ2-1
V: TRBV7-8
D: .
size: .

DNA: TGTGCCAGCAGTTTTGCGGGACAGGGTTTCTACGAGCAGTACTTC
CDR3: CASSFAGQGFYEQYF
J: TRBJ2-7
V: TRBV27
D: TRBD1
size: .

DNA: TGCGCCAGCAGCCACCGTTGGACAGGGGACGGGGGGGGCTACGAGCAGTACTTC
CDR3: CASSHRWTGDGGGYEQYF
J: TRBJ2-7
V: TRBV4-1
D: .
size: once

DNA: TGCGCCAGCAGCTTAGGAACAGCGACAGGGAAGGGCTACACCTTC
CDR3: CASSLGTATGKGYTF
J: TRBJ1-2
V: TRBV5-1
D: TRBD1
size: .

DNA: TGTGCCAGCAAGCTTGAAGGCAGGGGGTATTACGAGCAGTACTTC
CDR3: CASKLEGRGYYEQYF
J: TRBJ2-7
V: TRBV2
D: TRBD1
size: .

DNA: TGTGCCAGTAGTATAGTTACCGGGACATTGTCTGGTGAAGCTTTCTTT
CDR3: CASSIVTGTLSGEAFF
J: TRBJ1-1
V: TRBV19
D: .
size: .

DNA: TGTGCCAGCAGCTTTAGAGCTAACTATGGCTACACCTTC
CDR3: CASSFRANYGYTF
J: TRBJ1-2
V: TRBV12-1
D: .
size: .

DNA: TGTGCCTGGAGTGGTTCTTACACTGAAGCTTTCTTT
CDR3: CAWSGSYTEAFF
J: TRBJ1-1
V: TRBV30
D: .
size: .

DNA: TGCGCCAGCAGCCCCGGACAGGGGGAGACCCAGTACTTC
CDR3: CASSPGQGETQYF
J: TRBJ2-5
V: TRBV5-1
D: TRBD1
size: .

DNA: TGTGCCAGCAGCTTAGGTAGACTTGCCACCGGGGAGCTGTTTTTT
CDR3: CASSLGRLATGELFF
J: TRBJ2-2
V: TRBV11-2
D: .
size: .

DNA: TGTGCCATCAGTGAGCAGGGGTCCAGCACAGATACGCAGTATTTT
CDR3: CAISEQGSSTDTQYF
J: TRBJ2-3
V: TRBV10-3
D: .
size: .

DNA: TGTGCCAGCAGCCCTGGGGGCGGGGGGTTCCAAGAGACCCAGTACTTC
CDR3: CASSPGGGGFQETQYF
J: TRBJ2-5
V: TRBV6-2/TRBV6-3
D: TRBD2
size: .